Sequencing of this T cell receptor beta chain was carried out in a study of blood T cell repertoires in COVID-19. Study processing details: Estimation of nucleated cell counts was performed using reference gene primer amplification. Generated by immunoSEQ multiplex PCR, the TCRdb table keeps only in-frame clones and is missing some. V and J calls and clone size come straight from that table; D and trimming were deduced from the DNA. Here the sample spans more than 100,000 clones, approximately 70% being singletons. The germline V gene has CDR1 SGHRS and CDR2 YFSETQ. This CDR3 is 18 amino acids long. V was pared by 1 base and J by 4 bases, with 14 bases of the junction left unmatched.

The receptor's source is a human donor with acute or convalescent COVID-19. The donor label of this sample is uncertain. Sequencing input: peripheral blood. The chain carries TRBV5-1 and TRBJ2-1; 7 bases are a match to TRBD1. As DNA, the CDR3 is TGCGCCAGCAGCTTGAGGGGGCCGCGACAGGGCTCTTACAATGAGCAGTTCTTC. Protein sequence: CASSLRGPRQGSYNEQFF. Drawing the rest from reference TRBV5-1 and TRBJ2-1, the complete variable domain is KAGVTQTPRYLIKTRGQQVTLSCSPISGHRSVSWYQQTPGQGLQFLFEYFSETQRNKGNFPGRFSGRQFSNSRSEMNVSTLELGDSALYLCASSLRGPRQGSYNEQFFGPGTRLTVL.